This T cell receptor beta chain was sequenced for a study of cytomegalovirus exposure and HLA in healthy donors. The study ran its PCR with 60 Vbeta and 13 Jbeta primers. The table came from immunoSEQ multiplex PCR; TCRdb's copy has only in-frame clones and leaves some out. This table lists around 52,000 clones. Study-level points and caveats: In a later analysis, HLA-associated TCR beta chains were more clonally expanded than equally common others. The study recorded about 160 TCR beta chains that were cytomegalovirus-associated.

As to this clone: Its target is not known.

The CDR3 loop spans 13 amino acids. Trimming pared 4 bases from V and 0 bases from J, leaving 9 bases between. Germline loops: CDR1 GTSNPN, CDR2 SVGIG (reference sequence). Regarding donors, all were healthy bone marrow donors. The source material was PBMCs. The rearrangement uses TRBV30 and TRBJ1-1; D unresolved. This clonotype was sampled from a man in his forties or fifties in good health and CMV-seropositive. The DNA for the CDR3 is TGTGCCTGGATGCGGTACATGAACACTGAAGCTTTCTTT. This sequence encodes CAWMRYMNTEAFF.